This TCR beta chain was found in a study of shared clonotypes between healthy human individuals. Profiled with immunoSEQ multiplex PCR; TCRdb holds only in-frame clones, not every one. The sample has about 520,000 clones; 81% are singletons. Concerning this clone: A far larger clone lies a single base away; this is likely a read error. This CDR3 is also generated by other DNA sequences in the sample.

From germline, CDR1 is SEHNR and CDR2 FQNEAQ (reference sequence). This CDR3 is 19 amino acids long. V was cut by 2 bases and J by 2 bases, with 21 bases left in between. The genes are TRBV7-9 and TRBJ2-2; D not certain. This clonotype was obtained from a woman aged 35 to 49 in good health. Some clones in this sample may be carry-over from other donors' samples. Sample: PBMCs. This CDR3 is CASSLLGLPITANTGELFF. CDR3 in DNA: TGTGCCAGCAGCTTACTTGGGCTTCCCATAACCGCTAACACCGGGGAGCTGTTTTTT.